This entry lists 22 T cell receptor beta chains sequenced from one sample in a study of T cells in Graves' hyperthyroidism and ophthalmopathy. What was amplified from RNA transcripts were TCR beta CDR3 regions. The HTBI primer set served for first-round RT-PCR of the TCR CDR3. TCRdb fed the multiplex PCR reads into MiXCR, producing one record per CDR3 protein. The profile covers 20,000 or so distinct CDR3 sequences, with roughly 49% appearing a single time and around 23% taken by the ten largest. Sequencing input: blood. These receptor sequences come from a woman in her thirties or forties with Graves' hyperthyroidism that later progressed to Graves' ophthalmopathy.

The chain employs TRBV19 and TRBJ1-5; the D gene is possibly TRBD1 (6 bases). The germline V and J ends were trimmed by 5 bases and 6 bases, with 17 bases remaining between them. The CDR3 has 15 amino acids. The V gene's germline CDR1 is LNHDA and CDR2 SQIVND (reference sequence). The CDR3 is CASSVDRWVSQPQHF. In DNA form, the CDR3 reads TGTGCCAGTAGTGTCGACAGGTGGGTTAGTCAGCCCCAGCATTTT.

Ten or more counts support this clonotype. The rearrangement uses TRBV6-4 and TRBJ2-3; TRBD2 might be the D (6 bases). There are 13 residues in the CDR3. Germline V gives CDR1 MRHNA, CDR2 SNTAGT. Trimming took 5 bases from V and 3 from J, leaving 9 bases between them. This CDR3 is CASSPRETDTQYF. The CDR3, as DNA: TGTGCCAGCAGTCCCCGGGAGACAGATACGCAGTATTTT.

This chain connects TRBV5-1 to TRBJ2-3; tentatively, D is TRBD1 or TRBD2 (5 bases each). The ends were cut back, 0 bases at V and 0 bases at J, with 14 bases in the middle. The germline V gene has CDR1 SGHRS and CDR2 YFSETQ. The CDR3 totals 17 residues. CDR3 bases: TGCGCCAGCAGCTTGGGGCTCGGGACGGCGAGCACAGATACGCAGTATTTT. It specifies CASSLGLGTASTDTQYF.

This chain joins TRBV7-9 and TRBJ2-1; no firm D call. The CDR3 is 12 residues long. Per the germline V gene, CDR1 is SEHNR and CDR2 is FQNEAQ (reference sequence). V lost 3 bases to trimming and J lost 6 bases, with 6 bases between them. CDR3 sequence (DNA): TGTGCCAGCAGCTTGGTAACCAATGAGCAGTTCTTC. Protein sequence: CASSLVTNEQFF.

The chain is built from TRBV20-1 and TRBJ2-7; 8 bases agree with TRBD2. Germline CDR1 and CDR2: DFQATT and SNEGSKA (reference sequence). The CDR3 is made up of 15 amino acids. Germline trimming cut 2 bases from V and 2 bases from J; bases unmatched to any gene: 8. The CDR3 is CSARTRLAHPYEQYF. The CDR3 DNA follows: TGCAGTGCTAGAACCCGACTAGCGCACCCCTACGAGCAGTACTTC.

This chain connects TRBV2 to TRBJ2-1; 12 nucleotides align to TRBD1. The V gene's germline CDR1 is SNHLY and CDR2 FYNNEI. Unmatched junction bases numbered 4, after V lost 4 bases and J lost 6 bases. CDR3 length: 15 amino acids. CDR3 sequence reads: CASSGGTGGLNEQFF. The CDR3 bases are TGTGCCAGCAGTGGAGGGACAGGGGGCCTCAATGAGCAGTTCTTC.

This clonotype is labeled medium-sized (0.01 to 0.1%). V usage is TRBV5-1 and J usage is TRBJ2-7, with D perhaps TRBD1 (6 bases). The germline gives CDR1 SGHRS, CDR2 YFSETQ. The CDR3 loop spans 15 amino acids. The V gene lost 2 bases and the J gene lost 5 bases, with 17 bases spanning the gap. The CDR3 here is CASSFRSGVFNEQYF. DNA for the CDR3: TGCGCCAGCAGCTTTAGATCAGGGGTCTTCAACGAGCAGTACTTC.

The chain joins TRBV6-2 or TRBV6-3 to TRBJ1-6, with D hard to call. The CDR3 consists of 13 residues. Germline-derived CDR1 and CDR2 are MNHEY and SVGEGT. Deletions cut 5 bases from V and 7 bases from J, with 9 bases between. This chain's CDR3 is CASSTSENSPLHF. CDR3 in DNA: TGTGCCAGCAGTACTAGCGAGAATTCACCCCTCCACTTT.

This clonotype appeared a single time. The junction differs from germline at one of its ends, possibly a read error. In DNA form, the CDR3 reads TGCAGTGCTAGAGATCCGGGGGTGAACACTGGAGCTTTCTTT. It yields the protein CSARDPGVNTGAFF. V gene TRBV20-1 combines with J gene TRBJ1-1, with D possibly TRBD1 on 5 matching bases. The germline CDR1 and CDR2 sequences are DFQATT and SNEGSKA (reference sequence). This CDR3 is 14 amino acids long.

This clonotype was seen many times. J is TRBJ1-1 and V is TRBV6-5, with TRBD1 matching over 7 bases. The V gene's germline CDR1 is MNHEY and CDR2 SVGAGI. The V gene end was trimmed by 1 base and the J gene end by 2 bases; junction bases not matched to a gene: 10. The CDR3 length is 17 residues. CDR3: CASSYFRPGTANTEAFF. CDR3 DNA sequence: TGTGCCAGCAGTTACTTCCGCCCCGGGACAGCCAACACTGAAGCTTTCTTT.

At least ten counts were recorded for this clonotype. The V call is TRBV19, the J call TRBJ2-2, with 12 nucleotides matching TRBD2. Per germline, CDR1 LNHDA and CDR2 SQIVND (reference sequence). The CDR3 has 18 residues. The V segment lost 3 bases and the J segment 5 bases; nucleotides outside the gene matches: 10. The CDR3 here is CASSISGTGLAGTGELFF. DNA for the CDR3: TGTGCCAGTAGTATCTCCGGGACAGGACTAGCGGGAACCGGGGAGCTGTTTTTT.

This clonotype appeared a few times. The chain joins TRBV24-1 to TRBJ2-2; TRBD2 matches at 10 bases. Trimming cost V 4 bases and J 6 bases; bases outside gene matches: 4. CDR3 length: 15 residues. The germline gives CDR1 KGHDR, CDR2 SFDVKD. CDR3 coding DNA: TGTGCCACCAGTGAGGTAGCGGGAGGTCCCGGGGAGCTGTTTTTT. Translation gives CATSEVAGGPGELFF.

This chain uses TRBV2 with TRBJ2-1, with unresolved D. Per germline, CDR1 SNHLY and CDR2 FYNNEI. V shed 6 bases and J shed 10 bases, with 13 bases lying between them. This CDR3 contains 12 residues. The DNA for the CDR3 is TGTGCCAGCAGCCAGGTTCTGGGGGAGCAGTTCTTC. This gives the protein CASSQVLGEQFF.

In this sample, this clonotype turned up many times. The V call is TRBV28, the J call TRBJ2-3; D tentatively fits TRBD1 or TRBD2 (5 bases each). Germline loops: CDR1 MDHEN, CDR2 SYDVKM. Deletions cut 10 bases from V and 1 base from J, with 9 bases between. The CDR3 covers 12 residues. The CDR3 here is CATGRGTDTQYF. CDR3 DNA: TGTGCCACGGGGCGGGGCACAGATACGCAGTATTTT.

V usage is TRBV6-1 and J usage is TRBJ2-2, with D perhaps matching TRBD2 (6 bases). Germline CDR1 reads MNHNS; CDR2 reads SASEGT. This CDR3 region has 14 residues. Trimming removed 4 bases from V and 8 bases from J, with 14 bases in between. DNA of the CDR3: TGTGCCAGCAGTGCGCGGGGTGAGAGAGGGGAGCTGTTTTTT. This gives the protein CASSARGERGELFF.

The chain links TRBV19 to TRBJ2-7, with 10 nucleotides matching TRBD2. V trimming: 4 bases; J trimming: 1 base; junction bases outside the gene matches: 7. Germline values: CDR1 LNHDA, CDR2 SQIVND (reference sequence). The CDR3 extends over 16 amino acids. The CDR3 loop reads CASSSTSGVSSYEQYF. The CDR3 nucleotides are TGTGCCAGTAGTAGCACTAGCGGGGTTTCGTCCTACGAGCAGTACTTC. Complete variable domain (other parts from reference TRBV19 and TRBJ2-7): DGGITQSPKYLFRKEGQNVTLSCEQNLNHDAMYWYRQDPGQGLRLIYYSQIVNDFQKGDIAEGYSVSREKKESFPLTVTSAQKNPTAFYLCASSSTSGVSSYEQYFGPGTRLTVT.

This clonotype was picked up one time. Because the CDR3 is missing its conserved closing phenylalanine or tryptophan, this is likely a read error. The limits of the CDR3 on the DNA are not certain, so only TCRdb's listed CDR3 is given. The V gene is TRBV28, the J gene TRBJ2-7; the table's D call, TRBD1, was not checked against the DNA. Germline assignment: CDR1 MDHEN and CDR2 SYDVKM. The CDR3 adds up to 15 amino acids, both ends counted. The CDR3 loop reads CASSPTSTGTMEPRE.

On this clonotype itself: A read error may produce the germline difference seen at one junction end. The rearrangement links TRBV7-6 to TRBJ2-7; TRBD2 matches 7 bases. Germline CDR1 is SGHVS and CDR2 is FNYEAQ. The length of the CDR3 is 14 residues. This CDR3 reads CVSSLEWEGYEQYF. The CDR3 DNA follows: TGTGTCAGCAGCTTAGAATGGGAGGGGTACGAGCAGTACTTC.

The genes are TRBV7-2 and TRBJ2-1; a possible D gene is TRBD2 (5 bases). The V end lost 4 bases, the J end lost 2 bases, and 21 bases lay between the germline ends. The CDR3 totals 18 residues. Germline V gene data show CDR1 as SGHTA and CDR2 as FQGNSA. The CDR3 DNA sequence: TGTGCCAGCAGCTCACCTGCTCAAGCGGTCCCTACCTACAATGAGCAGTTCTTC. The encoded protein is CASSSPAQAVPTYNEQFF.

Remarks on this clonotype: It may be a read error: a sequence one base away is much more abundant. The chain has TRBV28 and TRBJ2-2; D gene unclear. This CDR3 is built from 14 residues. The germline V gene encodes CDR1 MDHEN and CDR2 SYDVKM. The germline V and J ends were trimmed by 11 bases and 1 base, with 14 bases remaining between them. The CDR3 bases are TGTGCCGGCAAGAAACTCAGGAACACCGGGGAGCTGTTTTTT. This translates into CAGKKLRNTGELFF.

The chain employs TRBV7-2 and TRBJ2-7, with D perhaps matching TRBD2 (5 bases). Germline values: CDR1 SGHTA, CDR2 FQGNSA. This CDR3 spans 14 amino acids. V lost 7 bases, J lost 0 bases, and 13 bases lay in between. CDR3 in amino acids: CASNPDGSSYEQYF. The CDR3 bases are TGTGCCAGCAATCCCGATGGGAGCTCCTACGAGCAGTACTTC.

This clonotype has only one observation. CDR3 region: CSALTGGGNQPQHF. CDR3 nucleotides: TGCAGTGCTTTGACAGGGGGAGGTAATCAGCCCCAGCATTTT. This chain uses TRBV20-1 with TRBJ1-5, with 9 bases lining up with TRBD1. V gave up 5 bases and J gave up 4 bases; unmatched junction bases: 6. Per germline, CDR1 DFQATT and CDR2 SNEGSKA (reference sequence). The CDR3 sequence is 14 residues long.